This entry describes one T cell receptor (beta chain). This specimen belongs to a study of response to subunit inactivated influenza vaccine. In germline, CDR1 is MDHEN, CDR2 SYDVKM. With V trimmed by 6 bases and J by 0 bases, 12 bases remained unmatched. This CDR3 is built from 17 residues. TCRdb independently ran MiXCR on the RT-PCR reads; one entry per CDR3 protein. There are around 850,000 distinct CDR3 sequences in the sample; less than 20% occur only once, and roughly a tenth lies in the top ten. The receptor was derived from a middle-aged man who received an inactivated influenza vaccine. The rearrangement joins TRBV28 to TRBJ2-5, with 8 bases aligning to TRBD1. The material sequenced was PBMCs from blood, taken 5 days after vaccination. CDR3 nucleotides: TGTGCCAGCAGATTTCAGGGGGCACAGGGGGACCAAGAGACCCAGTACTTC. Translating it yields CASRFQGAQGDQETQYF.